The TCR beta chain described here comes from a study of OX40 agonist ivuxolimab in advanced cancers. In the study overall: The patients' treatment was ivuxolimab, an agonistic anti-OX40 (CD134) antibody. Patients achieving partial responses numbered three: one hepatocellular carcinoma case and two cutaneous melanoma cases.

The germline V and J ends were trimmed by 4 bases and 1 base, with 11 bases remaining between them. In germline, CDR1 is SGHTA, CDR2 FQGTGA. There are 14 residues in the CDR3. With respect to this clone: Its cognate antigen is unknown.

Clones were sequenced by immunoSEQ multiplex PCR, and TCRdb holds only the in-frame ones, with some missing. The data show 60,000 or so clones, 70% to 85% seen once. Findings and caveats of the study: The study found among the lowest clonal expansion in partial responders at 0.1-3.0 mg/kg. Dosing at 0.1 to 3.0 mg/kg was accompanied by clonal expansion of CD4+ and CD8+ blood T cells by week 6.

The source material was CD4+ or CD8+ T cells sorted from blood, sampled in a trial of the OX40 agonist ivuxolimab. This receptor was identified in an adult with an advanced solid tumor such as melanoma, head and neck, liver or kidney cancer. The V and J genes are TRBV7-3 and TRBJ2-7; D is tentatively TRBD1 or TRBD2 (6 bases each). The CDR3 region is CASSSQGRSYEQYF. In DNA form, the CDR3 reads TGTGCCAGCAGCTCCCAGGGGAGGTCCTACGAGCAGTACTTC.